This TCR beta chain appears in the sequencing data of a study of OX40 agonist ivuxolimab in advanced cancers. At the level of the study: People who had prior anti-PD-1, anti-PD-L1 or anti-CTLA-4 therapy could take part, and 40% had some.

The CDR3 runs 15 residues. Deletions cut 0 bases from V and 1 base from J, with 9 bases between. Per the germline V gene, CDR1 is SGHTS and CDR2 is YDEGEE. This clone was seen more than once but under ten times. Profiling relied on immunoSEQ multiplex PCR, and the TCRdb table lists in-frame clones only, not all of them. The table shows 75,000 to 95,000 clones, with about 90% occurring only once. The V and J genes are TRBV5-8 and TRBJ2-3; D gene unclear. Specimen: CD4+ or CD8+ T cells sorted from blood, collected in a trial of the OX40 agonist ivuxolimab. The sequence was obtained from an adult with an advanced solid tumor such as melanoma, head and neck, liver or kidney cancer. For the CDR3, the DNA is TGTGCCAGCAGCTTGGCTCAGGCGGGCACAGATACGCAGTATTTT. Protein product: CASSLAQAGTDTQYF.